A selection of T cell receptor beta chains follows, all from one sample in a study of blood T cell repertoires in COVID-19. Assay: immunoSEQ multiplex PCR; the TCRdb copy retains only in-frame clones and omits some. The sample has 50,000 or so clones; around 86% are singletons. Sequences were obtained from peripheral blood. The source is a human donor in a cohort sampled during active COVID-19. Each CDR3 is given with its conserved first and last residue. The D gene is left open where the match is weak. Expanded clones are given a class, and other clones once, few, many or no size at all.

j_gene,v_gene,d_gene,abundance,CDR3aa,CDR3nt
TRBJ2-7,TRBV6-6,.,.,CASSRGDEQYF,TGTGCCAGCAGTAGAGGAGACGAGCAGTACTTC
TRBJ1-2,TRBV3-1/TRBV3-2,.,.,CASSQDTAGALYGYTF,TGTGCCAGCAGCCAAGATACCGCAGGGGCCCTCTATGGCTACACCTTC
TRBJ2-3,TRBV6-5,.,.,CASNPSGPGTQYF,TGTGCCAGCAACCCGTCAGGGCCAGGTACGCAGTATTTT
TRBJ2-2,TRBV6-1,.,.,CASSESGSGELFF,TGTGCCAGCAGTGAATCAGGGTCCGGGGAGCTGTTTTTT
TRBJ2-7,TRBV20-1,.,medium-sized,CSARSGFEQYF,TGCAGTGCTAGATCCGGGTTCGAGCAGTACTTC
TRBJ2-7,TRBV28,.,few,CASSLEGRSSYEQYF,TGTGCCAGCAGTTTAGAGGGGAGGAGCTCCTACGAGCAGTACTTC
TRBJ2-5,TRBV7-9,TRBD1,.,CASTSGTGGVWETQYF,TGTGCCAGCACCTCCGGGACAGGGGGCGTCTGGGAGACCCAGTACTTC
TRBJ2-7,TRBV19,TRBD2,.,CASSIQSSGTKYYEQYF,TGTGCCAGTAGTATCCAATCTTCCGGGACTAAATACTACGAGCAGTACTTC
TRBJ2-7,TRBV19,TRBD1,few,CASSKGATYEQYF,TGTGCCAGTAGTAAGGGGGCTACCTACGAGCAGTACTTC
TRBJ2-7,TRBV10-3,.,few,CAISPTHSYEQYF,TGTGCCATCAGCCCCACTCACTCCTACGAGCAGTACTTC
TRBJ2-2,TRBV5-4,.,.,CASSSFGIGAARELFF,TGTGCCAGCAGCTCATTCGGTATAGGGGCGGCTCGGGAGCTGTTTTTT
TRBJ1-1,TRBV23-1,.,.,CASSPRMADLNTEAFF,TGCGCCAGCAGTCCGCGGATGGCGGATCTGAACACTGAAGCTTTCTTT
TRBJ2-7,TRBV4-1,TRBD1,.,CASSQDRDSLDYEQYF,TGCGCCAGCAGCCAAGACCGGGACAGCTTAGACTACGAGCAGTACTTC
TRBJ2-7,TRBV28,TRBD1,.,CASSFPTGTYEQYF,TGTGCCAGCAGTTTTCCGACAGGGACCTACGAGCAGTACTTC
TRBJ1-1,TRBV10-3,TRBD1,.,CAISERQGAIEAFF,TGTGCCATCAGTGAGAGGCAGGGGGCTATTGAAGCTTTCTTT
TRBJ2-7,TRBV29-1,TRBD1,.,CSVEGQGLYEQYF,TGCAGCGTTGAGGGACAGGGCCTCTACGAGCAGTACTTC
TRBJ2-1,TRBV2,TRBD1,.,CASSGTGINEQFF,TGTGCCAGCAGCGGGACAGGGATCAATGAGCAGTTCTTC
TRBJ1-1,TRBV28,.,few,CASSPPVGATEAFF,TGTGCCAGCAGTCCGCCGGTAGGGGCCACTGAAGCCTTCTTT
TRBJ1-1,TRBV5-5,.,.,CASSLQSQNTEAFF,TGTGCCAGCAGCTTACAGAGCCAGAACACTGAAGCTTTCTTT
TRBJ1-5,TRBV19,.,once,CASSIPGGYSNQPQHF,TGTGCCAGTAGTATTCCAGGAGGCTATAGCAATCAGCCCCAGCATTTT
TRBJ1-5,TRBV2,TRBD1,.,CASSATGGNQPQHF,TGTGCCAGCAGTGCGACAGGGGGGAATCAGCCCCAGCATTTT
TRBJ1-2,TRBV10-2,.,.,CASSGGVSYGYTF,TGCGCCAGCAGTGGCGGGGTCAGCTATGGCTACACCTTC
TRBJ1-1,TRBV19,.,.,CASSPRQETTEAFF,TGTGCCAGTAGTCCCAGACAGGAAACCACTGAAGCTTTCTTT
TRBJ2-7,TRBV5-1,TRBD2,.,CASSLASGLAGGFEQYF,TGCGCCAGCAGCTTGGCCTCGGGGCTAGCGGGGGGATTCGAGCAGTACTTC
TRBJ1-3,TRBV5-3,.,.,CARSPTCLGNTIYF,TGTGCCAGAAGCCCCACATGTCTCGGAAACACCATATATTTT
TRBJ2-5,TRBV5-6,.,once,CASSVPEEETQYF,TGTGCCAGCAGCGTGCCCGAAGAGGAGACCCAGTACTTC
TRBJ1-2,TRBV27,TRBD1,.,CASSFLQGTGGYTF,TGTGCCAGCAGTTTCCTACAGGGGACAGGTGGCTACACCTTC
TRBJ2-3,TRBV7-9,.,.,CASSEQGTDTQYF,TGTGCCAGCAGCGAACAGGGTACAGATACGCAGTATTTT
TRBJ1-1,TRBV4-1,.,few,CASSRQVGPYEAFF,TGCGCCAGCAGCCGCCAAGTGGGCCCATACGAAGCTTTCTTT
TRBJ2-7,TRBV28,.,.,CASSLRVSGTPYEQYF,TGTGCCAGCAGTTTACGGGTATCCGGGACTCCCTACGAGCAGTACTTC
TRBJ1-2,TRBV6-6,.,once,CASSGLDIQNYGYTF,TGTGCCAGCAGCGGTTTGGACATTCAGAACTATGGCTACACCTTC
TRBJ1-2,TRBV7-9,TRBD1,once,CASSPVGAGTVYGYTF,TGTGCCAGCAGCCCGGTTGGGGCGGGGACAGTCTATGGCTACACCTTC
TRBJ2-2,TRBV3-1/TRBV3-2,TRBD2,.,CASSRRTSGREGELFF,TGTGCCAGCAGTCGGAGGACTAGCGGGAGGGAGGGGGAGCTGTTTTTT
TRBJ2-1,TRBV3-1/TRBV3-2,TRBD2,few,CASSQDLSLGQGGVNEQFF,TGTGCCAGCAGCCAAGATCTCTCCCTGGGGCAGGGAGGGGTCAATGAGCAGTTCTTC
TRBJ2-3,TRBV19,TRBD2,few,CASRTSGRTDTQYF,TGTGCCAGTAGAACTAGCGGGAGAACAGATACGCAGTATTTT
TRBJ2-7,TRBV6-5,TRBD2,few,CASITGTSGTYEQYF,TGTGCCAGCATAACCGGGACTAGCGGAACCTACGAGCAGTACTTC
TRBJ2-7,TRBV7-6,TRBD1,.,CASSRTGTYEQYF,TGTGCCAGCAGCCGGACAGGAACCTACGAGCAGTACTTC
TRBJ1-1,TRBV7-9,.,once,CASSVPNLRGTEAFF,TGTGCCAGCAGCGTCCCCAACCTCAGGGGTACTGAAGCTTTCTTT
TRBJ1-6,TRBV5-1,TRBD1,.,CASSTGQGNSPLHF,TGCGCCAGCAGCACAGGACAGGGGAATTCACCCCTCCACTTT
TRBJ1-1,TRBV5-1,.,.,CASSLTANTEAFF,TGCGCCAGCAGCTTGACAGCAAACACTGAAGCTTTCTTT
TRBJ1-6,TRBV6-5,.,.,CASNAENSPLHF,TGTGCCAGCAACGCGGAGAATTCACCCCTCCACTTT
TRBJ2-2,TRBV5-6,TRBD1,few,CASTLGGQGTGELFF,TGTGCCAGCACCCTGGGGGGACAGGGTACCGGGGAGCTGTTTTTT
TRBJ1-3,TRBV7-9,.,.,CASSLRGGGPGNTIYF,TGTGCCAGCAGCTTAAGGGGTGGAGGGCCTGGAAACACCATATATTTT
TRBJ1-4,TRBV19,.,.,CASSIAATNEKLFF,TGTGCCAGTAGTATAGCGGCAACTAATGAAAAACTGTTTTTT
TRBJ1-5,TRBV18,.,.,CASSSYSNQPQHF,TGTGCCAGCTCATCTTATAGCAATCAGCCCCAGCATTTT
TRBJ2-7,TRBV5-1,TRBD2,.,CASSSIAGGPGEQYF,TGCGCCAGCAGCTCCATAGCGGGGGGGCCGGGCGAGCAGTACTTC
TRBJ2-3,TRBV13,.,.,CASREISTDTQYF,TGTGCCAGCCGCGAAATTAGCACAGATACGCAGTATTTT
TRBJ2-7,TRBV5-1,TRBD1,.,CASSPRQGGNEQYF,TGCGCCAGCAGTCCCCGACAGGGTGGCAACGAGCAGTACTTC
TRBJ2-3,TRBV6-5,.,.,CASMLGGTDTQYF,TGTGCCAGCATGCTGGGGGGAACAGATACGCAGTATTTT
TRBJ2-5,TRBV7-8,TRBD2,.,CASSSRLAVQETQYF,TGTGCCAGCAGCTCCCGACTAGCGGTCCAAGAGACCCAGTACTTC
TRBJ2-3,TRBV2,TRBD2,.,CASSPWTSGGDTQYF,TGTGCCAGCAGTCCCTGGACTAGCGGGGGAGATACGCAGTATTTT
TRBJ1-5,TRBV7-2,.,.,CASSQGYSNQPQHF,TGTGCCAGCAGCCAGGGGTATAGCAATCAGCCCCAGCATTTT
TRBJ1-1,TRBV19,.,.,CASSTTGPWTEAFF,TGTGCCAGTAGTACCACAGGGCCCTGGACTGAAGCTTTCTTT
TRBJ2-7,TRBV27,TRBD1,.,CASLGRDRQNEQYF,TGTGCCAGCCTCGGTAGGGACAGACAAAACGAGCAGTACTTC
TRBJ1-4,TRBV7-8,.,.,CASSLALVRDEKLFF,TGTGCCAGCAGCTTAGCGCTTGTCAGGGATGAAAAACTGTTTTTT
TRBJ2-3,TRBV2,.,.,CASSEQGGIGADTQYF,TGTGCCAGCAGTGAACAGGGCGGGATCGGGGCAGATACGCAGTATTTT
TRBJ2-4,TRBV2,TRBD2,.,CASSELAGAKNIQYF,TGTGCCAGCAGTGAGCTAGCGGGGGCCAAAAACATTCAGTACTTC
TRBJ2-3,TRBV24-1,TRBD2,once,CATSDPRLATDTQYF,TGTGCCACCAGTGATCCCAGACTAGCTACAGATACGCAGTATTTT